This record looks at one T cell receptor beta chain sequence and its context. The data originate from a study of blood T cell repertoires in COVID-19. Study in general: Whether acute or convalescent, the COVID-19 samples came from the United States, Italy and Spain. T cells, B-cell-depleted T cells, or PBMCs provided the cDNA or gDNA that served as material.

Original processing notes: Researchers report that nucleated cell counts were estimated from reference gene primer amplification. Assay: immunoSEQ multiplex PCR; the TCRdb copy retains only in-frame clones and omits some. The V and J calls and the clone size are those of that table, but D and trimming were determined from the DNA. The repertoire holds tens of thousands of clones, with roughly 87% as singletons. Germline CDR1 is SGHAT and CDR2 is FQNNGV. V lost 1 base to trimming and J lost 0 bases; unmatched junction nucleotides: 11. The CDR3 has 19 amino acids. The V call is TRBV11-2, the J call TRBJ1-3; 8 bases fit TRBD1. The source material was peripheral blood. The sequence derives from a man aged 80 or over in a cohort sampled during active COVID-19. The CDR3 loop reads CASSLGRHRGFYSGNTIYF. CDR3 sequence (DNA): TGTGCCAGCAGCTTAGGCAGGCACAGGGGGTTTTACTCTGGAAACACCATATATTTT.